Listed below are T cell receptor beta chains from one sample, sequenced in a study of spatial heterogeneity in lung cancer. TCRdb processed the 5' RACE reads anew with MiXCR; each CDR3 protein has one entry. The sample records about 40,000 distinct CDR3 sequences, around 5% being singletons. The sequences come from PBMCs, collected at surgery. These TCRs come from a female donor with early-stage non-small cell lung cancer. CDR3s include the opening cysteine and the closing phenylalanine or tryptophan. A D gene is named only where the DNA matches it firmly. The size entry is marked missing in some rows and otherwise reads once, few, many or a size class.

J gene: TRBJ2-7; D gene: -; clone size: many; V gene: TRBV14; CDR3 protein: CASSSGVWPSYEQYF; CDR3 DNA: TGTGCCAGCAGCTCAGGAGTGTGGCCCTCCTACGAGCAGTACTTC
J gene: TRBJ2-7; D gene: TRBD1; clone size: many; V gene: TRBV28; CDR3 protein: CASSVLTGVPEQYF; CDR3 DNA: TGTGCCAGCAGTGTACTGACAGGGGTACCAGAGCAGTACTTC
J gene: TRBJ1-4; D gene: TRBD1; clone size: few; V gene: TRBV5-1; CDR3 protein: CASSLRTGINEKLFF; CDR3 DNA: TGCGCCAGCAGCCTTAGGACAGGGATTAATGAAAAACTGTTTTTT
J gene: TRBJ1-6; D gene: -; clone size: many; V gene: TRBV28; CDR3 protein: CASSSDGEKLVGNSPLHF; CDR3 DNA: TGTGCCAGCAGTTCCGACGGGGAGAAGCTGGTTGGTAATTCACCCCTCCACTTT
J gene: TRBJ1-4; D gene: -; clone size: many; V gene: TRBV2; CDR3 protein: CASTFQRANEKLFF; CDR3 DNA: TGTGCCAGCACTTTCCAAAGAGCTAATGAAAAACTGTTTTTT
J gene: TRBJ2-3; D gene: -; clone size: few; V gene: TRBV11-2; CDR3 protein: CASSLSGAPQYF; CDR3 DNA: TGTGCCAGCAGCTTAAGCGGCGCCCCGCAGTATTTT
J gene: TRBJ2-1; D gene: -; clone size: few; V gene: TRBV13; CDR3 protein: CASSLLRGLVNNEQFF; CDR3 DNA: TGTGCCAGCAGCTTACTAAGGGGCCTAGTCAACAATGAGCAGTTCTTC
J gene: TRBJ1-5; D gene: -; clone size: -; V gene: TRBV5-5; CDR3 protein: CASSLQGSAQPQHF; CDR3 DNA: TGTGCCAGCAGCTTACAGGGTTCAGCTCAGCCCCAGCATTTT
J gene: TRBJ2-1; D gene: -; clone size: many; V gene: TRBV29-1; CDR3 protein: CSVEDTLARYGEQFF; CDR3 DNA: TGCAGCGTTGAAGATACCCTAGCCCGATACGGGGAGCAGTTCTTC
J gene: TRBJ1-4; D gene: -; clone size: many; V gene: TRBV2; CDR3 protein: CASSEGGANEKLFF; CDR3 DNA: TGTGCCAGCAGTGAGGGTGGAGCGAATGAAAAACTGTTTTTT
J gene: TRBJ2-3; D gene: -; clone size: medium-sized; V gene: TRBV7-8; CDR3 protein: CASSLGTDTQYF; CDR3 DNA: TGTGCCAGCAGCTTAGGCACAGATACGCAGTATTTT
J gene: TRBJ1-4; D gene: TRBD1; clone size: -; V gene: TRBV7-2; CDR3 protein: CASSLGTGWTNEKLFF; CDR3 DNA: TGTGCCAGCAGCTTAGGGACAGGCTGGACTAATGAAAAACTGTTTTTT
J gene: TRBJ2-3; D gene: -; clone size: many; V gene: TRBV5-1; CDR3 protein: CASSLAGASTDTQYF; CDR3 DNA: TGCGCCAGCAGCTTGGCGGGCGCCAGCACAGATACGCAGTATTTT
J gene: TRBJ2-1; D gene: -; clone size: many; V gene: TRBV5-1; CDR3 protein: CASRDDSRKIYNEQFF; CDR3 DNA: TGCGCCAGCAGGGACGACAGTCGGAAGATATACAATGAGCAGTTCTTC
J gene: TRBJ1-2; D gene: TRBD1; clone size: few; V gene: TRBV6-4; CDR3 protein: CASRSDRGQDYGYTF; CDR3 DNA: TGTGCCAGCAGATCGGACAGGGGGCAGGACTATGGCTACACCTTC
J gene: TRBJ1-4; D gene: -; clone size: many; V gene: TRBV12-3/TRBV12-4; CDR3 protein: CASSPYRGELFF; CDR3 DNA: TGTGCCAGCAGCCCCTATAGGGGGGAACTGTTTTTT
J gene: TRBJ2-5; D gene: TRBD2; clone size: many; V gene: TRBV4-1; CDR3 protein: CASSQVTSGGQTQYF; CDR3 DNA: TGCGCCAGCAGCCAAGTCACAAGCGGGGGGCAGACCCAGTACTTC
J gene: TRBJ2-2; D gene: -; clone size: many; V gene: TRBV13; CDR3 protein: CASRRIGIDTGELFF; CDR3 DNA: TGTGCCAGCAGACGAATAGGGATAGACACCGGGGAGCTGTTTTTT
J gene: TRBJ2-7; D gene: TRBD1; clone size: -; V gene: TRBV6-5; CDR3 protein: CASSYSTGGSYEQYF; CDR3 DNA: TGTGCCAGCAGTTATAGTACAGGGGGCAGCTACGAGCAGTACTTC
J gene: TRBJ1-2; D gene: -; clone size: many; V gene: TRBV20-1; CDR3 protein: CSASLGGGLGGYTF; CDR3 DNA: TGCAGTGCGTCGCTTGGGGGCGGACTAGGAGGCTACACCTTC
J gene: TRBJ2-3; D gene: -; clone size: many; V gene: TRBV21-1; CDR3 protein: CASSKARLAGGRTDTQYF; CDR3 DNA: TGTGCCAGCAGCAAAGCCCGACTAGCGGGGGGCCGCACAGATACGCAGTATTTT
J gene: TRBJ2-5; D gene: TRBD2; clone size: many; V gene: TRBV3-1; CDR3 protein: CASSQASGRETQYF; CDR3 DNA: TGTGCCAGCAGCCAGGCTAGCGGGAGGGAGACCCAGTACTTC
J gene: TRBJ1-5; D gene: -; clone size: many; V gene: TRBV20-1; CDR3 protein: CSARGQPNQPQHF; CDR3 DNA: TGCAGTGCTAGAGGACAGCCCAATCAGCCCCAGCATTTT
J gene: TRBJ1-1; D gene: -; clone size: many; V gene: TRBV7-7; CDR3 protein: CASSLALWAKNTEAFF; CDR3 DNA: TGTGCCAGCAGCTTAGCGCTGTGGGCGAAGAACACTGAAGCTTTCTTT
J gene: TRBJ1-5; D gene: -; clone size: many; V gene: TRBV15; CDR3 protein: CATSRDGWGSQPQHF; CDR3 DNA: TGTGCCACCAGCAGAGATGGATGGGGGAGTCAGCCCCAGCATTTT
J gene: TRBJ2-3; D gene: TRBD2; clone size: many; V gene: TRBV7-8; CDR3 protein: CASSLGLAGTTDTQYF; CDR3 DNA: TGTGCCAGCAGCCTGGGACTAGCGGGGACCACAGATACGCAGTATTTT
J gene: TRBJ2-5; D gene: TRBD2; clone size: many; V gene: TRBV24-1; CDR3 protein: CATQGTSGGAQETQYF; CDR3 DNA: TGTGCCACCCAGGGGACTAGCGGGGGGGCCCAAGAGACCCAGTACTTC
J gene: TRBJ1-4; D gene: -; clone size: many; V gene: TRBV5-4; CDR3 protein: CASSLWGDEKLFF; CDR3 DNA: TGTGCCAGCAGCCTGTGGGGAGATGAAAAACTGTTTTTT
J gene: TRBJ2-1; D gene: TRBD2; clone size: many; V gene: TRBV5-6; CDR3 protein: CASSQTSGAAYYNEQFF; CDR3 DNA: TGTGCCAGCAGCCAGACTAGCGGGGCGGCGTACTACAATGAGCAGTTCTTC
J gene: TRBJ1-2; D gene: -; clone size: many; V gene: TRBV24-1; CDR3 protein: CATSDLKSGKDGYTF; CDR3 DNA: TGTGCCACCAGTGATTTGAAGAGCGGGAAGGATGGCTACACCTTC
J gene: TRBJ2-1; D gene: -; clone size: many; V gene: TRBV5-6; CDR3 protein: CASSLGNLGPLNEQFF; CDR3 DNA: TGTGCCAGCAGCTTGGGAAATCTAGGGCCCTTGAATGAGCAGTTCTTC
J gene: TRBJ1-4; D gene: -; clone size: few; V gene: TRBV7-9; CDR3 protein: CASSLGGGNEKLFF; CDR3 DNA: TGTGCCAGCAGCTTAGGGGGAGGAAATGAAAAACTGTTTTTT
J gene: TRBJ1-4; D gene: -; clone size: -; V gene: TRBV3-1; CDR3 protein: CASSPGQGGEKLFF; CDR3 DNA: TGTGCCAGCAGCCCCGGACAAGGTGGAGAAAAACTGTTTTTT